This paragraph reports one T cell receptor (beta chain). Its antigen is currently unknown. Per donor, one heparinised blood draw averaged around 0.12 L. Sequenced material consisted of expressed TCRB transcripts (all of the isolated RNA was reverse transcribed). The data were produced by immunoSEQ multiplex PCR, yet TCRdb's version contains in-frame clones alone and is incomplete. Here the sample spans 330,000 or so clones, around a fifth being singletons. The CDR3 extends over 15 amino acids. V lost 3 bases to trimming and J lost 2 bases; unmatched junction nucleotides: 8. From germline, CDR1 is GTSNPN and CDR2 SVGIG (reference sequence). The data are from a study of beta chain features in type 1 diabetes. Findings of the study overall: The similarity of naive, central memory and Treg TCRB repertoires appeared greater among patients than among healthy donors. PCR may have favored shorter templates equally in patients and controls.

The sample taken for sequencing was naive CD4+ T cells from blood. This sequence joins TRBV30 and TRBJ2-3; TRBD2 agrees at 7 bases. This TCR derives from a woman aged 18-35 years in good health. The CDR3 DNA reads TGTGCCTGGAGCCCCTCAAGCGGGGTCACAGATACGCAGTATTTT. Translated: CAWSPSSGVTDTQYF.